This is a list of T cell receptor beta chains from one sample in a study of shared clonotypes between healthy human individuals. Data came from immunoSEQ multiplex PCR; TCRdb stores just in-frame clones and leaves some out. The table shows some 1,100,000 clones, with about 80% occurring only once. Sequencing was performed on memory CD4+ T cells from PBMCs. The source is a man between 18 and 29 years old in good health. Some clones in this sample may be carry-over from other donors' samples. Each CDR3 is given with its conserved first and last residue. A D gene is named only where the DNA matches it firmly. Not every row has a clone size; where given, it reads once, few, many or a size class.

cdr3_nt: TGTGCCAGCAGCGTAGACACTACCTACGAGCAGTACTTC
cdr3_aa: CASSVDTTYEQYF
d_call: NA
v_call: TRBV9
j_call: TRBJ2-7
clone_size: NA

cdr3_nt: TGCGCCAGCAGCCAGGGTAGGGTTTCTGAAGCTTTCTTT
cdr3_aa: CASSQGRVSEAFF
d_call: NA
v_call: TRBV4-3
j_call: TRBJ1-1
clone_size: NA

cdr3_nt: TGTGCCAGCAGCTCACGGACAGGCACCTACGAGCAGTACTTC
cdr3_aa: CASSSRTGTYEQYF
d_call: TRBD1
v_call: TRBV7-8
j_call: TRBJ2-7
clone_size: NA

cdr3_nt: TGCGCCAGCAGCCAAGAGGCCAGGGGGCTTTCCTACGAGCAGTACTTC
cdr3_aa: CASSQEARGLSYEQYF
d_call: TRBD1
v_call: TRBV4-1
j_call: TRBJ2-7
clone_size: NA

cdr3_nt: TGCGCCAGCAGCTTCAATAATGAGCAGTTCTTC
cdr3_aa: CASSFNNEQFF
d_call: NA
v_call: TRBV5-1
j_call: TRBJ2-1
clone_size: NA

cdr3_nt: TGTGCCAGCAGATCCGGACAGGGAAACGGCTACACCTTC
cdr3_aa: CASRSGQGNGYTF
d_call: TRBD1
v_call: TRBV7-2
j_call: TRBJ1-2
clone_size: NA

cdr3_nt: TGTGCCAGTAGTATCTCGGGACAGGGTAGGGACGAGCAGTACTTC
cdr3_aa: CASSISGQGRDEQYF
d_call: TRBD1
v_call: TRBV19
j_call: TRBJ2-7
clone_size: NA

cdr3_nt: TGTGCCAGCAGTTTCCCCACCGGACAGAATAACTTC
cdr3_aa: CASSFPTGQNNF
d_call: NA
v_call: TRBV28
j_call: TRBJ2-7
clone_size: NA

cdr3_nt: TGTGCCAGCAGTCGCCCGAGGACCCGGAGTACAGATACGCAGTATTTT
cdr3_aa: CASSRPRTRSTDTQYF
d_call: NA
v_call: TRBV28
j_call: TRBJ2-3
clone_size: NA

cdr3_nt: TGCGCCAGCAGCCCCGGTCATGGCACATCGAACACTGAAGCTTTCTTT
cdr3_aa: CASSPGHGTSNTEAFF
d_call: NA
v_call: TRBV4-1
j_call: TRBJ1-1
clone_size: NA

cdr3_nt: TGTGCCAGCAGTTCCACAGGGAGCTATGGCTACACCTTC
cdr3_aa: CASSSTGSYGYTF
d_call: NA
v_call: TRBV27
j_call: TRBJ1-2
clone_size: NA

cdr3_nt: TGCGCCAGCACTGAGACAGGGGCGAACACTGAAGCTTTCTTT
cdr3_aa: CASTETGANTEAFF
d_call: TRBD1
v_call: TRBV5-1
j_call: TRBJ1-1
clone_size: NA

cdr3_nt: TGTGCCAGCAGGCCGGGACTCCGCCTCGACGAGCAGTACTTC
cdr3_aa: CASRPGLRLDEQYF
d_call: NA
v_call: TRBV28
j_call: TRBJ2-7
clone_size: NA

cdr3_nt: TGTGCCAGCTCACCACCGCGGGGCAAAGGGAAGGAGACCCAGTACTTC
cdr3_aa: CASSPPRGKGKETQYF
d_call: NA
v_call: TRBV18
j_call: TRBJ2-5
clone_size: NA

cdr3_nt: TGCGCCAGCAGCTTGTTTGCAGGGAGCACTGAAGCTTTCTTT
cdr3_aa: CASSLFAGSTEAFF
d_call: NA
v_call: TRBV5-1
j_call: TRBJ1-1
clone_size: NA

cdr3_nt: TGTGCCAGCAGCCCAGACAGGTGGAACACTGAAGCTTTCTTT
cdr3_aa: CASSPDRWNTEAFF
d_call: NA
v_call: TRBV7-3
j_call: TRBJ1-1
clone_size: NA

cdr3_nt: TGTGCCAGCAGTCGCCTAGGGCAGGGGGCAGATACGCAGTATTTT
cdr3_aa: CASSRLGQGADTQYF
d_call: TRBD1
v_call: TRBV7-2
j_call: TRBJ2-3
clone_size: NA

cdr3_nt: TGTGCCAGCAGTTTCCAGGGGAAGGAGGGTGGCTACACCTTC
cdr3_aa: CASSFQGKEGGYTF
d_call: NA
v_call: TRBV27
j_call: TRBJ1-2
clone_size: few

cdr3_nt: TGTGCCAGCAGTTACGACCCGGGGACGGTGAACTATGGCTACACCTTC
cdr3_aa: CASSYDPGTVNYGYTF
d_call: NA
v_call: TRBV6-6
j_call: TRBJ1-2
clone_size: once

cdr3_nt: TGCGCCAGCAAGACAGGGGCCTACAATGAGCAGTTCTTC
cdr3_aa: CASKTGAYNEQFF
d_call: TRBD1
v_call: TRBV5-1
j_call: TRBJ2-1
clone_size: NA

cdr3_nt: TGTGCCAGCTCACCCGCAACCCCAACTAGCGGTACCTACGAGCAGTACTTC
cdr3_aa: CASSPATPTSGTYEQYF
d_call: TRBD2
v_call: TRBV18
j_call: TRBJ2-7
clone_size: NA

cdr3_nt: TGTGCCAGCAGTTCAAGTTTCGGGAGTATGACAGATACGCAGTATTTT
cdr3_aa: CASSSSFGSMTDTQYF
d_call: NA
v_call: TRBV28
j_call: TRBJ2-3
clone_size: once

cdr3_nt: TGTGCCTGGAGTAAATCCCCCAGATCCAAAAACATTCAGTACTTC
cdr3_aa: CAWSKSPRSKNIQYF
d_call: NA
v_call: TRBV30
j_call: TRBJ2-4
clone_size: NA

cdr3_nt: TGTGCCTGGAGGGACTCCCGTTCACTAGATTACACAGATACGCAGTATTTT
cdr3_aa: CAWRDSRSLDYTDTQYF
d_call: NA
v_call: TRBV30
j_call: TRBJ2-3
clone_size: few

cdr3_nt: TGTGCCAGCAGACATCCCTCCCTGGCAGGGGCTGGAAACACCATATATTTT
cdr3_aa: CASRHPSLAGAGNTIYF
d_call: NA
v_call: TRBV28
j_call: TRBJ1-3
clone_size: NA

cdr3_nt: TGCGCCAGCAGCCAACCCATGAGCTCCTACGAGCAGTACTTC
cdr3_aa: CASSQPMSSYEQYF
d_call: NA
v_call: TRBV4-1
j_call: TRBJ2-7
clone_size: NA

cdr3_nt: TGTGCCAGCAGCAGTTCGGTCTTTTATGGTCTGGGGGGTGTCGAGCAGTACTTC
cdr3_aa: CASSSSVFYGLGGVEQYF
d_call: NA
v_call: TRBV21-1
j_call: TRBJ2-7
clone_size: NA

cdr3_nt: TGTGCCAGCTCACTACAGGACAGGAGGGGTGGCTACACCTTC
cdr3_aa: CASSLQDRRGGYTF
d_call: TRBD1
v_call: TRBV18
j_call: TRBJ1-2
clone_size: NA

cdr3_nt: TGTGCCAGCGTCAGTACGTATGAGCAGTTCTTC
cdr3_aa: CASVSTYEQFF
d_call: NA
v_call: TRBV28
j_call: TRBJ2-1
clone_size: NA

cdr3_nt: TGTGCCAGCAGCCTGGGGAGGGGGCAGGTCACTGAAGCTTTCTTT
cdr3_aa: CASSLGRGQVTEAFF
d_call: TRBD1
v_call: TRBV14
j_call: TRBJ1-1
clone_size: few

cdr3_nt: TGTGCCAGCAGCCCGGTGTGGCAATCGTTAGATACGCAGTATTTT
cdr3_aa: CASSPVWQSLDTQYF
d_call: NA
v_call: TRBV7-2
j_call: TRBJ2-3
clone_size: NA

cdr3_nt: TGCGCCAGCAGCTTGCAGGGACTAGCGGGCGATCCCTACGAGCAGTACTTC
cdr3_aa: CASSLQGLAGDPYEQYF
d_call: TRBD2
v_call: TRBV5-1
j_call: TRBJ2-7
clone_size: NA

cdr3_nt: TGTGCCAGCAGTTTCACAGGAGCAACTAATGAAAAACTGTTTTTT
cdr3_aa: CASSFTGATNEKLFF
d_call: NA
v_call: TRBV6-5
j_call: TRBJ1-4
clone_size: NA

cdr3_nt: TGTGCCAGCGCAACGGACAGGGAATGGGAGACCCAGTACTTC
cdr3_aa: CASATDREWETQYF
d_call: TRBD1
v_call: TRBV9
j_call: TRBJ2-5
clone_size: NA

cdr3_nt: TGTGCCAGCAGTCCGGACAGGGAAAGCTATGGCTACACCTTC
cdr3_aa: CASSPDRESYGYTF
d_call: TRBD1
v_call: TRBV6-6
j_call: TRBJ1-2
clone_size: NA

cdr3_nt: TGTGCCAGCAGTTCCCAGGGGGATGAGCAGTTCTTC
cdr3_aa: CASSSQGDEQFF
d_call: TRBD1
v_call: TRBV6-6
j_call: TRBJ2-1
clone_size: NA

cdr3_nt: TGTGCCAGCAGTTCATTTACCGGGGAGCTGTTTTTT
cdr3_aa: CASSSFTGELFF
d_call: NA
v_call: TRBV27
j_call: TRBJ2-2
clone_size: NA

cdr3_nt: TGTGCTAGTGGTTTGGTTCTAGACAGGGGGCTGACAGATACGCAGTATTTT
cdr3_aa: CASGLVLDRGLTDTQYF
d_call: TRBD1
v_call: TRBV12-5
j_call: TRBJ2-3
clone_size: NA

cdr3_nt: TGTGCCAGCAGCCAGACCAGGACTAGCGTGCAGAACACCGGGGAGCTGTTTTTT
cdr3_aa: CASSQTRTSVQNTGELFF
d_call: TRBD2
v_call: TRBV5-4
j_call: TRBJ2-2
clone_size: NA

cdr3_nt: TGTGCCAGCAGTGAGGAAGCGGGAAGATCAGATACGCAGTATTTT
cdr3_aa: CASSEEAGRSDTQYF
d_call: TRBD2
v_call: TRBV6-4
j_call: TRBJ2-3
clone_size: few

cdr3_nt: TGTGCCAGCAGTTTAGGGGCGGTCCAAGAGACCCAGTACTTC
cdr3_aa: CASSLGAVQETQYF
d_call: NA
v_call: TRBV28
j_call: TRBJ2-5
clone_size: many

cdr3_nt: TGTGCCAGTAGTATAGACCTCAATCAGCCCCAGCATTTT
cdr3_aa: CASSIDLNQPQHF
d_call: NA
v_call: TRBV19
j_call: TRBJ1-5
clone_size: NA

cdr3_nt: TGTGCCAGCGACGGCTCTGGGGCCAACGTCCTGACTTTC
cdr3_aa: CASDGSGANVLTF
d_call: NA
v_call: TRBV6-1
j_call: TRBJ2-6
clone_size: NA

cdr3_nt: TGTGCCAGCAGCTCTCCGGGACAGTGGGCCCCTGGGGCCAACGTCCTGACTTTC
cdr3_aa: CASSSPGQWAPGANVLTF
d_call: TRBD1
v_call: TRBV5-6
j_call: TRBJ2-6
clone_size: NA

cdr3_nt: TGTGCCAGCAGTGATCGCGAGGGGGGAAAACTGTTTTTT
cdr3_aa: CASSDREGGKLFF
d_call: NA
v_call: TRBV25-1
j_call: TRBJ1-4
clone_size: NA

cdr3_nt: TGTGCCAGCAGTGAAGTGTCGGCCACGTATCAGCCCCAGCATTTT
cdr3_aa: CASSEVSATYQPQHF
d_call: NA
v_call: TRBV6-1
j_call: TRBJ1-5
clone_size: few

cdr3_nt: TGTGCCAGCAGTCTTAGCGGAAGCTCCTACAATGAGCAGTTCTTC
cdr3_aa: CASSLSGSSYNEQFF
d_call: NA
v_call: TRBV2
j_call: TRBJ2-1
clone_size: NA

cdr3_nt: TGTGCCAGCAGTTTTACCGGGACAGGAACTTTCTTT
cdr3_aa: CASSFTGTGTFF
d_call: TRBD1
v_call: TRBV28
j_call: TRBJ1-1
clone_size: few

cdr3_nt: TGTGCCAGCAGTTTAGCAGGGATCGGCTACACCTTC
cdr3_aa: CASSLAGIGYTF
d_call: NA
v_call: TRBV28
j_call: TRBJ1-2
clone_size: NA

cdr3_nt: TGTGCCAGCAGTGAAGTCAGAAACACCATATATTTT
cdr3_aa: CASSEVRNTIYF
d_call: NA
v_call: TRBV6-1
j_call: TRBJ1-3
clone_size: NA

cdr3_nt: TGCGCCAGCAGCGAAACTAGCGGGAGTTGGGATGAGCAGTTCTTC
cdr3_aa: CASSETSGSWDEQFF
d_call: TRBD2
v_call: TRBV4-1
j_call: TRBJ2-1
clone_size: NA

cdr3_nt: TGCGCCAGCAGCCCAACGAGCACTGGGGCCAACGTCCTGACTTTC
cdr3_aa: CASSPTSTGANVLTF
d_call: NA
v_call: TRBV5-1
j_call: TRBJ2-6
clone_size: once

cdr3_nt: TGTGCCAGCAGCGCGATCGATACGCAGTATTTT
cdr3_aa: CASSAIDTQYF
d_call: NA
v_call: TRBV28
j_call: TRBJ2-3
clone_size: NA

cdr3_nt: TGTGCCAGCAGCTTTTACAGGGTGGGGGGAAACACCATATATTTT
cdr3_aa: CASSFYRVGGNTIYF
d_call: NA
v_call: TRBV7-9
j_call: TRBJ1-3
clone_size: NA